What follows is one T cell receptor (beta chain) and its context. The data stem from a study of blood T cell repertoires in COVID-19. Study-wide context: PBMCs, B-cell-depleted T cells, or T cells provided the cDNA or gDNA that made up the material.

Produced via immunoSEQ multiplex PCR; TCRdb's table is partial and in-frame only. This table holds approximately 300,000 clones, around 85% found once. Participants came from some 23 US areas, aged roughly 18 to 95 years. People in the exposed group encountered a COVID-19 case within 2 weeks before entering the study. The sequenced sample consisted of PBMCs or T cells enriched from blood (not recorded which). The source of this sequence is a woman in her twenties or thirties who had been exposed to COVID-19.

The CDR3 loop reads CASSYRGQETQYF. For the CDR3, the DNA is TGTGCCAGCAGTTACCGAGGTCAAGAGACCCAGTACTTC. The J gene is TRBJ2-5, the V gene TRBV12-3 or TRBV12-4; D remains ambiguous. Trimming removed 4 bases at V and 2 bases at J, with 8 bases between. The CDR3 sequence is 13 residues long.